The sequence of this T cell receptor (beta chain) was determined in a study of blood T cell repertoires in COVID-19. Some clones are missing from TCRdb's copy, which holds only in-frame ones; the method was immunoSEQ multiplex PCR. The sample includes nearly 300,000 clones, roughly 84% of them seen just once. Germline CDR1 is SGDLS and CDR2 is YYNGEE. There are 17 residues in the CDR3. Trimming removed 4 bases from V and 1 base from J; junction bases left unmatched: 4. In Seattle, patients joined the study during active infection and were tracked longitudinally. The sample comprised peripheral blood. The sequence was obtained from a human donor with COVID-19, enrolled during active disease. The donor label of this sample is uncertain. The V gene is TRBV9, the J gene TRBJ2-1; the match to TRBD2 covers 14 bases. The CDR3 nucleotides read TGTGCCAGCAGCCCCGGACTAGCGGGAGGTTCCTACAATGAGCAGTTCTTC. This codes for CASSPGLAGGSYNEQFF. The full variable domain, its missing parts supplied by reference TRBV9 and TRBJ2-1, is DSGVTQTPKHLITATGQRVTLRCSPRSGDLSVYWYQQSLDQGLQFLIQYYNGEERAKGNILERFSAQQFPDLHSELNLSSLELGDSALYFCASSPGLAGGSYNEQFFGPGTRLTVL.